Following are 14 T cell receptor beta chains from one sample sequenced in a study of tumor-infiltrating lymphocytes in primary liver carcinoma. With about 470 ng total RNA as template and a constant-region primer, TCR beta cDNA was made. Sequencing libraries for TCR beta derived from three nested multiplex PCR rounds that used slightly modified ARM-PCR. TRBV1-TRBV30 forward primers paired with a C-beta reverse primer were used in the first two PCR rounds, which ran about 11 cycles each. One entry per CDR3 protein, called by TCRdb with MiXCR from the multiplex PCR reads. The sample records roughly 330,000 distinct CDR3 sequences, less than 65% being singletons. It was unsorted whole blood that yielded blood RNA, and germline DNA was also extracted. The source material was peripheral blood. All receptors come from a man aged 40-49 years with primary liver carcinoma and hepatitis B virus infection.

About this clonotype: One end of the junction is discordant with germline, which a read error may explain. The V and J genes are TRBV11-2 and TRBJ2-1; TRBD1 matches 9 bases. Germline lookup yields CDR1 SGHAT and CDR2 FQNNGV. CDR3 length: 15 amino acids. CDR3 sequence reads: CASSLVQGAVNGQFF. For the CDR3, the DNA is TGTGCCAGCAGTTTAGTACAGGGGGCGGTTAATGGGCAGTTCTTC.

This clonotype appeared many times. V usage is TRBV6-2 or TRBV6-3 and J usage is TRBJ2-1, with 8 positions matching TRBD2. J gave up 2 bases and V 4 bases, and 7 bases lay outside the gene matches. Per the germline V gene, CDR1 is MNHEY and CDR2 is SVGEGT. The CDR3 has 16 amino acids. The CDR3 protein is CASSFYPGLAYNEQFF. The CDR3 nucleotides read TGTGCCAGCAGTTTCTACCCGGGACTAGCCTACAATGAGCAGTTCTTC.

At least ten counts were recorded for this clonotype. The J gene is TRBJ2-1, the V gene TRBV11-3, with 7 bases lining up with TRBD2. Trimming cost V 5 bases and J 10 bases; bases outside gene matches: 5. The CDR3 has 12 residues. CDR1 is SGHNT and CDR2 is YENEEA in the germline V gene. CDR3 sequence: CASSAAGDEQFF. CDR3 nucleotides: TGTGCCAGCAGCGCGGCGGGAGACGAGCAGTTCTTC.

This clonotype was seen many times. CDR3 bases: TGCGCCAGCAGCCAACAGGGGGGATCCTACGAGCAGTACTTC. It encodes CASSQQGGSYEQYF. The gene calls are TRBV4-3 and TRBJ2-7; D is perhaps TRBD1 (7 bases). CDR1 LGHNA and CDR2 YSLEER come from the germline V gene. This CDR3 spans 14 amino acids. V lost 2 bases to trimming and J lost 1 base, with 9 bases between them.

Many counts were recorded for this clonotype. This chain connects TRBV4-1 to TRBJ2-1; unclear D gene. The CDR3 spans 17 residues. Looked up from germline, CDR1 is MGHRA and CDR2 is YSYEKL. The ends were cut back, 1 base at V and 4 bases at J, with 17 bases in the middle. The CDR3 bases are TGCGCCAGCAGCCAAGGACTCTTGCGGAACCGGTACAATGAGCAGTTCTTC. Protein sequence: CASSQGLLRNRYNEQFF.

Comment on this clonotype: The junction departs from germline at one end; a sequencing error may be responsible. V usage is TRBV5-1 and J usage is TRBJ2-6, with 8 bases matching TRBD1. Per the germline V gene, CDR1 is SGHRS and CDR2 is YFSETQ. The CDR3 covers 19 residues. CDR3 in amino acids: CASSLRGQGILSGSNVLTF. CDR3 bases: TGCGCCAGCAGCTTAAGAGGACAGGGTATATTGTCTGGGTCCAACGTCCTGACTTTC.

Turning to this clonotype: Since a much larger clone is just one base distant, this may be a read error. This chain connects TRBV6-5 to TRBJ2-4, with D possibly called TRBD1 or TRBD2 (6 bases each). The germline gives CDR1 MNHEY, CDR2 SVGAGI. This CDR3 region has 14 residues. CDR3 DNA sequence: TGTGCCAGCAGTAGGGGGGTTGCCAAAAACATTCAGCACTTC. Translating it yields CASSRGVAKNIQHF.

Notes on this clonotype: An end of the junction does not agree with germline; a read error may underlie this. The chain recombines TRBV11-2 with TRBJ2-2; D gene unclear. From germline, CDR1 is SGHAT and CDR2 FQNNGV. The CDR3 runs 13 residues. The CDR3 nucleotides read TGTGACAGCAGCTCTCGGAGTGGCGGGGAGCTGTTTTTT. Its translation: CDSSSRSGGELFF.

Details on this clonotype: Here the CDR3 omits its conserved ending phenylalanine or tryptophan, so a read error is the likely source. The DNA is omitted, as the CDR3 cannot be located on it reliably, and the CDR3 follows TCRdb's listing. The chain employs TRBV11-2 and TRBJ1-1; the table's D call of TRBD1 was not tested on the DNA. A total of 15 residues make up the CDR3, ends included. The germline V gene encodes CDR1 SGHAT and CDR2 FQNNGV. CDR3 sequence reads: CASSMTGGADTEAFL.

A remark on this clonotype: A much more abundant neighbour one base away suggests this may be a read error. The CDR3 reads CVTRKGLAGGEQYF. CDR3 DNA: TGTGTCACCAGAAAAGGACTAGCTGGGGGCGAGCAGTACTTC. The V gene is TRBV10-3, the J gene TRBJ2-7; TRBD2 matches at 8 bases. Per germline, CDR1 ENHRY and CDR2 SYGVKD. The CDR3 spans 14 residues.

As for this clonotype: With a much larger clone just one base away, this may be a read error. V and J are TRBV29-1 and TRBJ1-2, with D maybe TRBD1 (5 bases). This CDR3 has 13 amino acids. Germline V gene data show CDR1 as SQVTM and CDR2 as ANQGSEA. The CDR3 DNA follows: TGCATCGTTGAAGATGGGGACGACTATGGCTACACCTTC. The encoded protein is CIVEDGDDYGYTF.

The chain employs TRBV7-9 and TRBJ2-2, with a possible D match to TRBD2 (5 bases). Trimming stripped 8 bases from V and 6 bases from J, with 13 bases between. CDR1 and CDR2 from the germline V gene are SEHNR and FQNEAQ (reference sequence). CDR3 length: 13 residues. The CDR3 DNA follows: TGTGCCAGCCGCCCTGAGGGCGCCGGGGAGCTGTTTTTT. It translates to CASRPEGAGELFF.

The V and J genes are TRBV9 and TRBJ1-2, with D maybe TRBD1 (5 bases). Germline V gene lookup returns CDR1 SGDLS and CDR2 YYNGEE. V lost 5 bases to trimming and J lost 8 bases, with 16 bases between them. This CDR3 spans 13 amino acids. The CDR3 here is CASSAGTKVGYTF. In DNA, the CDR3 is TGTGCCAGCAGTGCCGGGACCAAAGTGGGCTACACCTTC.

This clonotype appeared a few times. J is TRBJ2-1 and V is TRBV5-1; 9 nucleotides line up with TRBD2. J was trimmed by 8 bases and V by 4 bases; bases with no gene match: 16. CDR1 is SGHRS, CDR2 YFSETQ, per germline. The CDR3 covers 17 residues. This CDR3 reads CASSPRSPGLAADEQFF. CDR3 in DNA: TGCGCCAGCAGCCCCAGGAGCCCGGGACTAGCTGCCGATGAGCAGTTCTTC.